This TCR beta chain was obtained from a study of identical twins. Whole-study results and caveats: Fewer insertions characterized abundant cord blood beta clonotypes, whereas memory repertoires showed none. Because invariant MAIT and iNKT cells could be present, zero-insertion analyses could be partly confounded. Out-of-frame alpha sequences shared by twins showed excess low generation probability.

Comments on this clonotype: Antigen specificity is unknown.

This CDR3 is built from 13 residues. Trimming shortened V by 2 bases and J by 5 bases, and 10 bases separated the two germline ends. A universal primer binding site was introduced by template switching. The final cDNA contained unique molecular identifiers. TCRdb re-called the 5' RACE reads through MiXCR, storing one row per CDR3 protein. The table shows 1.5 million to 2 million distinct CDR3 sequences, with about 32% occurring only once. The chain carries TRBV12-3 or TRBV12-4 and TRBJ2-7; no definite D call. This TCR came from a newborn girl in good health. The specimen was cord blood. The CDR3 loop reads CASSLSVPHEQYF. Here the CDR3 DNA reads TGTGCCAGCAGTTTATCGGTCCCCCACGAGCAGTACTTC.